These 29 T cell receptor beta chains share one sample of origin, sequenced in a study of T cells in Graves' hyperthyroidism and ophthalmopathy. RNA transcripts gave rise to amplified TCR beta CDR3 regions. TCR CDR3 regions were first amplified by RT-PCR with HTBI primers. TCRdb re-called the multiplex PCR reads with MiXCR, one entry per CDR3 protein. Of approximately 600,000 distinct CDR3 sequences in the sample, 12% to 15% were seen once. Sample: blood. These receptors were taken from a woman aged 18-35 years with Graves' ophthalmopathy.

This clonotype was detected ten times or more. V gene TRBV11-2 combines with J gene TRBJ2-7; the D gene could be TRBD1 or TRBD2 (5 bases each). Trimming pared 4 bases from V and 4 bases from J, leaving 14 bases between. Germline loops: CDR1 SGHAT, CDR2 FQNNGV. The CDR3 consists of 14 residues. The CDR3 region is CASSSGDWGYEQYF. The CDR3 region has the DNA TGTGCCAGCAGCTCTGGGGATTGGGGGTACGAGCAGTACTTC.

The chain is built from TRBV6-4 and TRBJ2-1, with D hard to call. The CDR3 covers 13 residues. Germline assignment: CDR1 MRHNA and CDR2 SNTAGT. The germline V and J ends were trimmed by 0 bases and 8 bases, with 8 bases remaining between them. CDR3 nucleotides: TGTGCCAGCAGTGACTCGACCCCCGATGAGCAGTTCTTC. This gives the protein CASSDSTPDEQFF.

This clonotype occurred many times. The V and J genes are TRBV6-1 and TRBJ2-5, with D possibly matching TRBD2 (6 bases). V gave up 6 bases and J gave up 2 bases, with 10 bases separating them. CDR3 length equals 13 residues. Germline V gene lookup returns CDR1 MNHNS and CDR2 SASEGT. CDR3 in amino acids: CASRAGTQETQYF. The CDR3 bases are TGTGCCAGCAGGGCCGGGACTCAAGAGACCCAGTACTTC.

This clonotype was recorded at least ten times. The genes are TRBV5-1 and TRBJ1-3; D unresolved. The ends were cut back, 1 base at V and 0 bases at J, with 11 bases in the middle. Germline values: CDR1 SGHRS, CDR2 YFSETQ. CDR3 length: 16 residues. CDR3 in amino acids: CASSLSWTSSGNTIYF. The CDR3 nucleotides are TGCGCCAGCAGCTTGAGTTGGACTTCCTCTGGAAACACCATATATTTT.

The chain has TRBV24-1 and TRBJ2-1, with 11 bases lining up with TRBD2. CDR3 size: 14 residues. From germline, CDR1 is KGHDR and CDR2 SFDVKD. The V and J ends lost 9 bases and 3 bases, in that order; junction bases with no gene match: 3. CDR3 in amino acids: CATSGLADYNEQFF. CDR3 DNA sequence: TGTGCCACCTCGGGACTAGCGGACTACAATGAGCAGTTCTTC.

This clonotype was recorded at least ten times. The chain carries TRBV11-2 and TRBJ2-1, with 7 bases aligning to TRBD2. CDR3 length: 17 amino acids. Losses at the gene ends were 3 bases for V and 8 bases for J; bases not matched to a gene: 16. CDR1 and CDR2 (germline): SGHAT, FQNNGV. This chain's CDR3 is CASSLGGWRVVVYEQFF. The CDR3, as DNA: TGTGCCAGCAGCTTGGGGGGGTGGAGGGTAGTTGTCTATGAGCAGTTCTTC.

This clonotype was recorded at least ten times. The chain links TRBV6-4 to TRBJ2-3; the match to TRBD2 covers 12 bases. This CDR3 has 15 residues. V lost 6 bases and J lost 7; bases outside the gene matches: 8. Looked up from germline, CDR1 is MRHNA and CDR2 is SNTAGT. CDR3 in DNA: TGTGCCAGCAGCCCCGGGACTAGCGGGCTTTATACGCAGTATTTT. It translates to CASSPGTSGLYTQYF.

Note on this clonotype: It may be a read error: a sequence one base away is much more abundant. CDR3 sequence: CASSPGGGASVLTF. The DNA of the CDR3 is TGTGCCAGTAGTCCCGGAGGAGGGGCCAGCGTCCTGACTTTC. This chain uses TRBV19 with TRBJ2-6; D possibly corresponds to TRBD2 (6 bases). The CDR3 contains 14 residues. Germline V gene sequence: CDR1 LNHDA, CDR2 SQIVND (reference sequence).

A few counts support this clonotype. CDR3 bases: TGTGCCAGCATGGGCGAGGAGGGCACAGATACGCAGTATTTT. It translates to CASMGEEGTDTQYF. This chain joins TRBV6-1 and TRBJ2-3; D is possibly TRBD2 (5 bases). V was clipped by 7 bases and J by 1 base, with 12 bases between them. The CDR3 has 14 amino acids. Germline loops: CDR1 MNHNS, CDR2 SASEGT.

This clonotype was counted many times. The CDR3 protein is CASSELAALKYNEQFF. CDR3 in DNA: TGTGCCAGCAGTGAACTAGCGGCCCTCAAATACAATGAGCAGTTCTTC. This chain connects TRBV6-1 to TRBJ2-1; 7 bases are a match to TRBD2. CDR1 is MNHNS and CDR2 is SASEGT in the germline V gene. There are 16 residues in the CDR3. After removal of 2 bases from V and 4 bases from J, the junction contained 8 bases not matched to a gene.

This clonotype has a count of ten or more. The chain uses TRBV20-1 and TRBJ2-3; either TRBD1 or TRBD2 may supply D (6 bases each). The CDR3 has 15 residues. Deletions cut 6 bases from V and 6 bases from J, with 22 bases between. CDR1 and CDR2 (germline): DFQATT, SNEGSKA (reference sequence). The CDR3 sequence: CSAPASGANADTQYF. In nucleotides, the CDR3 is TGCAGTGCCCCAGCCTCGGGGGCCAACGCGGATACGCAGTATTTT.

The chain recombines TRBV18 with TRBJ2-5, with 7 bases that match TRBD1. V gave up 4 bases and J gave up 0 bases; unmatched junction bases: 14. CDR1 and CDR2 from the germline V gene are KGHSH and LQKENI. The CDR3 runs to 18 residues. This CDR3 reads CASSLNAEGARYQETQYF. Here the CDR3 DNA reads TGTGCCAGCTCACTAAACGCCGAGGGGGCACGGTACCAAGAGACCCAGTACTTC.

This clonotype appeared many times. The V call is TRBV7-9, the J call TRBJ2-7; 8 bases fit TRBD2. Germline trimming cut 3 bases from V and 3 bases from J; bases unmatched to any gene: 10. CDR3 length: 16 residues. CDR1 and CDR2 (germline): SEHNR, FQNEAQ (reference sequence). CDR3 sequence (DNA): TGTGCCAGCAGCTTCCGCCCGGGGGGGCGGAACTACGAGCAGTACTTC. Its translation is CASSFRPGGRNYEQYF.

This clonotype was found many times. V and J are TRBV11-2 and TRBJ1-1; D gene uncertain. This CDR3 is built from 14 residues. CDR1 and CDR2 (germline): SGHAT, FQNNGV. The V gene lost 5 bases and the J gene lost 2 bases, with 12 bases spanning the gap. The CDR3 bases are TGTGCCAGCAGCCAAGCACGGTTAAACACTGAAGCTTTCTTT. Amino acids: CASSQARLNTEAFF.

The chain joins TRBV30 to TRBJ2-1; maybe TRBD2 (6 bases). V shed 2 bases and J shed 2 bases, with 22 bases lying between them. Germline CDR1 GTSNPN, CDR2 SVGIG (reference sequence). CDR3 length equals 18 residues. This CDR3 reads CAWSSTLAYGSAYNEQFF. CDR3 coding DNA: TGTGCCTGGAGTTCCACCCTAGCATACGGGAGCGCCTACAATGAGCAGTTCTTC.

For this clonotype: Just one base apart from a much larger clone, this may be a read error. The J gene is TRBJ2-7, the V gene TRBV6-1; possibly TRBD1 for D (6 bases). Germline V gene lookup returns CDR1 MNHNS and CDR2 SASEGT. With 6 bases removed from V and 3 bases from J, the gap between germline ends came to 9 bases. This CDR3 has 12 amino acids. The CDR3 sequence is CASRRTVYEQYF. In nucleotides, the CDR3 is TGTGCCAGCAGAAGGACAGTCTACGAGCAGTACTTC.

This clonotype was observed many times. This chain links TRBV2 with TRBJ2-7; a possible D gene is TRBD1 (6 bases). Germline V gene sequence: CDR1 SNHLY, CDR2 FYNNEI. This CDR3 contains 13 residues. With 7 bases removed from V and 3 bases from J, the gap between germline ends came to 13 bases. CDR3 sequence reads: CASIGQTGYEQYF. The CDR3 region has the DNA TGTGCCAGCATTGGACAGACTGGCTACGAGCAGTACTTC. The full variable domain, with the rest looked up from reference TRBV2 and TRBJ2-7, is EPEVTQTPSHQVTQMGQEVILRCVPISNHLYFYWYRQILGQKVEFLVSFYNNEISEKSEIFDDQFSVERPDGSNFTLKIRSTKLEDSAMYFCASIGQTGYEQYFGPGTRLTVT.

This clonotype has ten or more counts. The chain carries TRBV20-1 and TRBJ2-7; TRBD2 is a possible D gene (5 bases). Per germline, CDR1 DFQATT and CDR2 SNEGSKA (reference sequence). This CDR3 has 13 amino acids. V shed 3 bases and J shed 0 bases, with 9 bases lying between them. CDR3 nucleotides: TGCAGTGCTAGCGGGATGAGCTCCTACGAGCAGTACTTC. Its protein product is CSASGMSSYEQYF.

Worth noting for this clonotype: With a much larger clone just one base away, this may be a read error. This chain links TRBV7-2 with TRBJ2-5; D may match TRBD1 or TRBD2 (5 bases each). This CDR3 spans 13 amino acids. Germline CDR1 is SGHTA and CDR2 is FQGNSA. CDR3 bases: TGTGCCAGCAGCTTCGGGACCCAAGAGACCCAGTGCTTC. It yields the protein CASSFGTQETQCF.

The chain combines TRBV2 with TRBJ2-7; 12 bases are shared with TRBD1. Germline loops: CDR1 SNHLY, CDR2 FYNNEI. Trimming cost V 8 bases and J 0 bases; bases outside gene matches: 5. CDR3 length equals 15 residues. The CDR3, as DNA: TGTGCCAGCCGGGACAGGGGGCATTACTCCTACGAGCAGTACTTC. Its translation: CASRDRGHYSYEQYF.

The genes are TRBV10-3 and TRBJ1-2; TRBD1 matches 12 bases. Germline V gene sequence: CDR1 ENHRY, CDR2 SYGVKD. With V trimmed by 10 bases and J by 7 bases, 16 bases remained unmatched. The length of the CDR3 is 16 residues. The CDR3 spells CASSRAGQGALSGYTF. CDR3 nucleotide sequence: TGTGCCAGCAGCCGGGCGGGACAGGGGGCTCTAAGTGGCTACACCTTC.

This clonotype occurred a few times. The J gene is TRBJ1-2, the V gene TRBV7-6; no reliable D call. In germline, CDR1 is SGHVS, CDR2 FNYEAQ. Trimming removed 5 bases from V and 2 bases from J, with 15 bases in between. The CDR3 has 15 amino acids. CDR3 coding DNA: TGTGCCAGCAGCGCCCTCGGGCTCCTCAACTATGGCTACACCTTC. Its translation is CASSALGLLNYGYTF.

This clonotype showed up many times. V gene TRBV12-3 or TRBV12-4 combines with J gene TRBJ2-7; 8 bases map to TRBD2. Trimming removed 5 bases from V and 4 bases from J; junction bases left unmatched: 16. The CDR3 totals 17 residues. This chain's CDR3 is CASSPTGGAGELYEQYF. The CDR3 DNA follows: TGTGCCAGCAGTCCTACGGGGGGAGCGGGAGAATTATACGAGCAGTACTTC.

This clonotype occurred a few times. The junction departs from germline at one end; a sequencing error may be responsible. This rearrangement joins TRBV12-3 or TRBV12-4 to TRBJ1-6; no reliable D call. This CDR3 is 14 amino acids long. In nucleotides, the CDR3 is TGTGCCAGCAGATTCTCGGTGGGGAATTCACCCCCCCACTTT. This codes for CASRFSVGNSPPHF.

The chain recombines TRBV12-3 or TRBV12-4 with TRBJ2-5; 7 nucleotides agree with TRBD1. The CDR3 sequence is 16 residues long. The J segment lost 1 base and the V segment lost 5 bases, leaving 10 bases of the junction unmatched. CDR3 sequence: CASSPVRGPSQETQYF. The CDR3 DNA sequence: TGTGCCAGCAGTCCCGTGAGGGGGCCCAGCCAAGAGACCCAGTACTTC.

V usage is TRBV20-1 and J usage is TRBJ2-2; D gene uncertain. This CDR3 is built from 13 residues. Germline assignment: CDR1 DFQATT and CDR2 SNEGSKA (reference sequence). V shed 4 bases and J shed 4 bases, with 10 bases lying between them. CDR3 sequence reads: CSATRPGTGELFF. The CDR3 region has the DNA TGCAGTGCTACCCGACCTGGCACCGGGGAGCTGTTTTTT.

This clonotype showed up just a few times. The chain carries TRBV4-2 and TRBJ1-1; no clear D. Germline values: CDR1 LGHNA, CDR2 YNFKEQ. This CDR3 has 14 residues. Trimming left V 4 bases short and J 1 base short, with 10 bases between. The CDR3 nucleotides read TGTGCCAGCAGCCTCCAGGCGGGGAACACTGAAGCTTTCTTT. It codes for CASSLQAGNTEAFF.

This clonotype has at least ten counts. The chain carries TRBV30 and TRBJ2-1, with TRBD1 identical over 11 bases. Germline V gene data show CDR1 as GTSNPN and CDR2 as SVGIG (reference sequence). The CDR3 sequence is 13 residues long. V trimming: 7 bases; J trimming: 7 bases; junction bases outside the gene matches: 6. CDR3 bases: TGTGCCTCCGGGACAGGGGGATGGAATGAGCAGTTCTTC. Its protein is CASGTGGWNEQFF. Filled out from reference TRBV30 and TRBJ2-1, the complete variable domain reads SQTIHQWPATLVQPVGSPLSLECTVEGTSNPNLYWYRQAAGRGLQLLFYSVGIGQISSEVPQNLSASRPQDRQFILSSKKLLLSDSGFYLCASGTGGWNEQFFGPGTRLTVL.

The CDR3 here is CATRRGGSNTGELFF. In DNA form, the CDR3 reads TGTGCCACCAGGAGGGGGGGGTCGAACACCGGGGAGCTGTTTTTT. The V and J genes are TRBV15 and TRBJ2-2; weak D call: TRBD2 (7 bases). Trimming left V 6 bases short and J 0 bases short, with 11 bases between. Germline loops: CDR1 LNHNV, CDR2 YYDKDF (reference sequence). This CDR3 contains 15 residues.